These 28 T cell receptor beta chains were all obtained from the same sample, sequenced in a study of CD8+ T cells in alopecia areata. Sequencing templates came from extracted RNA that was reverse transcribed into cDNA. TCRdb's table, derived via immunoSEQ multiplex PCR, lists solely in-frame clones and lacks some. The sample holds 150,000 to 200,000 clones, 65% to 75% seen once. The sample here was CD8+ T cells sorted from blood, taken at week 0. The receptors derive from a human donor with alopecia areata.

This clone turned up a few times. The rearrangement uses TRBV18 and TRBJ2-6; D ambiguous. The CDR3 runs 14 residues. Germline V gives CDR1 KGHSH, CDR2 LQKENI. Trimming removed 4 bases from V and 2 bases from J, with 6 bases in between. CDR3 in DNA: TGTGCCAGCTCACTAGGTCCTGGGGCCAACGTCCTGACTTTC. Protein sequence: CASSLGPGANVLTF.

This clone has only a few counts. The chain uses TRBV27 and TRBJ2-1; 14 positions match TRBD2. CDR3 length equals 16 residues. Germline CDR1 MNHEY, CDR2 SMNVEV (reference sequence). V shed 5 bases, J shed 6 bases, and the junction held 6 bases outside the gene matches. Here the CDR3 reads CASSPLTSGGANEQFF. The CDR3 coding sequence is TGTGCCAGCAGTCCCTTGACTAGCGGGGGGGCCAATGAGCAGTTCTTC.

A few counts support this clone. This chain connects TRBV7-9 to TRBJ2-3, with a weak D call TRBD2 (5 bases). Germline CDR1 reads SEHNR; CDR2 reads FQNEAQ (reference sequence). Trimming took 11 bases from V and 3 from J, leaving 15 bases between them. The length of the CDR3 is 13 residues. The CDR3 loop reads CAPTDGVTDTQYF. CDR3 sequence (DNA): TGTGCCCCTACAGACGGGGTTACAGATACGCAGTATTTT.

CDR3 DNA: TGTGCCAGCAGCCACGAGGGACTAGCGGGGGGCAAGAACACCGGGGAGCTGTTTTTT. Encoded protein: CASSHEGLAGGKNTGELFF. V and J are TRBV4-2 and TRBJ2-2, with 15 bases identical to TRBD2. This CDR3 is 19 amino acids long. Germline CDR1 and CDR2: LGHNA and YNFKEQ. Unmatched junction bases numbered 6, after V lost 3 bases and J lost 1 base.

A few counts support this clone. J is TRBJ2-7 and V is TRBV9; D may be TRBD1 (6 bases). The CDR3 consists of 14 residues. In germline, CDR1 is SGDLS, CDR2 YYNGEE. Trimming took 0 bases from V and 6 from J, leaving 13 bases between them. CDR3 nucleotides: TGTGCCAGCAGCGTAGCGCAGGGGTGGGCCGAGCAGTACTTC. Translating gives CASSVAQGWAEQYF.

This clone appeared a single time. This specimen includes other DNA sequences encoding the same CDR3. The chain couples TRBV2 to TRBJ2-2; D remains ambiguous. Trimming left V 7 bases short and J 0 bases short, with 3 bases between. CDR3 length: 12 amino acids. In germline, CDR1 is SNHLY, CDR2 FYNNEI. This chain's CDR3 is CASISNTGELFF. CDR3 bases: TGTGCCAGCATTTCGAACACCGGGGAGCTGTTTTTT.

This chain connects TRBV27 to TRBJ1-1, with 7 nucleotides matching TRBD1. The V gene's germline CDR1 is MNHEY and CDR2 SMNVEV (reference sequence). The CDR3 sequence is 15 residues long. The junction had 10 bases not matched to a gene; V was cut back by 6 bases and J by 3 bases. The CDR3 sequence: CASRQTGTVDTEAFF. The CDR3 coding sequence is TGTGCCAGCAGACAGACAGGGACGGTGGACACTGAAGCTTTCTTT.

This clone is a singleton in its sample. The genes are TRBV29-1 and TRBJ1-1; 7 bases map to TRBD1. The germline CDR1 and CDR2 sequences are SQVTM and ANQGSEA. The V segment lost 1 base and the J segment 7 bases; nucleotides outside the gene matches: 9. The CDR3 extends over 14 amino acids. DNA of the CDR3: TGCAGCGTTGAAGGCCGGGACAGAGACATTGAAGCTTTCTTT. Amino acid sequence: CSVEGRDRDIEAFF. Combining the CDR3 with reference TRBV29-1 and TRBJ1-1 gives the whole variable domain SAVISQKPSRDICQRGTSLTIQCQVDSQVTMMFWYRQQPGQSLTLIATANQGSEATYESGFVIDKFPISRPNLTFSTLTVSNMSPEDSSIYLCSVEGRDRDIEAFFGQGTRLTVV.

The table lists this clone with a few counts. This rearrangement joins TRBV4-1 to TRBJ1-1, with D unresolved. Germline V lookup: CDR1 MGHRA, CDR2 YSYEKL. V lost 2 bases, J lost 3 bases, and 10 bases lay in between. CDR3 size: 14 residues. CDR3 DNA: TGCGCCAGCAGCCAACTATATGGGGACACTGAAGCTTTCTTT. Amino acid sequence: CASSQLYGDTEAFF.

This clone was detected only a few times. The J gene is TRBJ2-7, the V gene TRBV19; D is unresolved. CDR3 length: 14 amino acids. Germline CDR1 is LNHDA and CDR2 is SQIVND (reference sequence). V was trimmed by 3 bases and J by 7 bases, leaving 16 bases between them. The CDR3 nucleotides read TGTGCCAGTAGTATTTTAGTAGTGGGAACGGAGCAGTACTTC. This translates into CASSILVVGTEQYF.

The CDR3 region is CASSQTGTDYGYTF. CDR3 DNA: TGCGCCAGCAGCCAAACCGGGACAGACTATGGCTACACCTTC. The chain combines TRBV4-1 with TRBJ1-2, with 7 bases matching TRBD1. CDR3 length equals 14 residues. The junction had 3 bases not matched to a gene; V was cut back by 2 bases and J by 3 bases. The germline V gene has CDR1 MGHRA and CDR2 YSYEKL.

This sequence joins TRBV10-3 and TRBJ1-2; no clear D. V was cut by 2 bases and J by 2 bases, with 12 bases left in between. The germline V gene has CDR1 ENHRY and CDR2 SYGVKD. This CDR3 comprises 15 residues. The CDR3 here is CAISEEGKANYGYTF. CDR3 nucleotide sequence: TGTGCCATCAGTGAGGAAGGGAAGGCCAACTATGGCTACACCTTC.

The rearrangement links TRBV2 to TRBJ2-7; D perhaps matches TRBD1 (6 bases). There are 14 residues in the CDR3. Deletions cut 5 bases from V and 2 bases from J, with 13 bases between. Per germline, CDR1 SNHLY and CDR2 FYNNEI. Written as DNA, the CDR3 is TGTGCCAGCAGTCCCCGGGACAACCCCTACGAGCAGTACTTC. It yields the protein CASSPRDNPYEQYF.

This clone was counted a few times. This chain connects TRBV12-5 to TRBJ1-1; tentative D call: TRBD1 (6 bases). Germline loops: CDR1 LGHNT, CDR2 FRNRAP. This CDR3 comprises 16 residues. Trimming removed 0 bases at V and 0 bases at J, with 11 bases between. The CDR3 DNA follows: TGTGCTAGTGGTTTGGTACAGGGCGAGCTGAACACTGAAGCTTTCTTT. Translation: CASGLVQGELNTEAFF.

As DNA, the CDR3 is TGCGCCAGCAGCCAAGTAGCGAGCAATCAGCCCCAGCATTTT. This gives the protein CASSQVASNQPQHF. This rearrangement joins TRBV4-1 to TRBJ1-5; D call uncertain. The germline V gene has CDR1 MGHRA and CDR2 YSYEKL. Trimming shortened V by 1 base and J by 1 base, and 5 bases separated the two germline ends. This CDR3 is built from 14 residues.

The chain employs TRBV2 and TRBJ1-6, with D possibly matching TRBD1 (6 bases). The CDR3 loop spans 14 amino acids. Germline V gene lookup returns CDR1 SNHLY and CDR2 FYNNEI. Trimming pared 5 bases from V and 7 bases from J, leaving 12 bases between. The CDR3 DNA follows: TGTGCCAGCAGTTGGGGGGGCGAGAATTCACCCCTCCACTTT. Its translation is CASSWGGENSPLHF.

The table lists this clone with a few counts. The CDR3 region has the DNA TGTGCCAGCAGCGAGGGGGGGAATACGCAGTATTTT. Translated, it gives CASSEGGNTQYF. The chain couples TRBV9 to TRBJ2-3; weak D call: TRBD2 (7 bases). Trimming took 3 bases from V and 7 from J, leaving 9 bases between them. The CDR3 is 12 amino acids. CDR1 and CDR2 from the germline V gene are SGDLS and YYNGEE.

The CDR3 DNA sequence: TGTGCCAGTAGTATTGGGGGAGGCGGCTACACCTTC. The encoded protein is CASSIGGGGYTF. This chain connects TRBV19 to TRBJ1-2, with a tentative D call TRBD1 (5 bases). Between the trimmed V and J ends, which lost 3 bases and 8 bases, there was a span of 10 bases. The CDR3 runs 12 residues. Germline values: CDR1 LNHDA, CDR2 SQIVND (reference sequence).

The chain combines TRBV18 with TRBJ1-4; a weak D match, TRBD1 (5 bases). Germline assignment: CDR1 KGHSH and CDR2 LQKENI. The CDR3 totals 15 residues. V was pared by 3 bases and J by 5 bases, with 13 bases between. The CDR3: CASSPTGRRNEKLFF. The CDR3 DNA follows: TGTGCCAGCTCACCTACGGGACGAAGAAATGAAAAACTGTTTTTT.

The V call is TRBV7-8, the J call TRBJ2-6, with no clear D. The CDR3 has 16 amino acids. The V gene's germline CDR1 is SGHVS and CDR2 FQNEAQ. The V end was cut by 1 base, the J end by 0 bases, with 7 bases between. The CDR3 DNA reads TGTGCCAGCAGCTTAGGGGTGGCCTCTGGGGCCAACGTCCTGACTTTC. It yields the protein CASSLGVASGANVLTF.

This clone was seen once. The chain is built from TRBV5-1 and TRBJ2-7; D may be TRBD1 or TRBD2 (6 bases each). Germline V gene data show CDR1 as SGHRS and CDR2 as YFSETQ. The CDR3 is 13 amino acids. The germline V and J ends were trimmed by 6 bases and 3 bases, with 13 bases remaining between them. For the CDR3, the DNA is TGCGCCAGCACGGGGGACACCGTCTACGAGCAGTACTTC. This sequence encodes CASTGDTVYEQYF.

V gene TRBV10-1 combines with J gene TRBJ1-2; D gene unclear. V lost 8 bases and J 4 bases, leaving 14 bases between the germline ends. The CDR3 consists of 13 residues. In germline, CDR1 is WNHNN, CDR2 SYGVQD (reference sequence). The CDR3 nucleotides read TGCGCCAGCTCCCCGAAGGATCTCTATGGCTACACCTTC. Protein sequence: CASSPKDLYGYTF.

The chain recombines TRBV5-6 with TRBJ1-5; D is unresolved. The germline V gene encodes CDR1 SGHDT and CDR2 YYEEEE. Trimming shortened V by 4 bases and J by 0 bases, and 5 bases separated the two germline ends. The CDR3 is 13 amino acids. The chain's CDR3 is CASSRNSNQPQHF. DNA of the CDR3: TGTGCCAGCAGCCGAAATAGCAATCAGCCCCAGCATTTT. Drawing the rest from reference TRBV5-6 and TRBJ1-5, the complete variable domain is DAGVTQSPTHLIKTRGQQVTLRCSPKSGHDTVSWYQQALGQGPQFIFQYYEEEERQRGNFPDRFSGHQFPNYSSELNVNALLLGDSALYLCASSRNSNQPQHFGDGTRLSIL.

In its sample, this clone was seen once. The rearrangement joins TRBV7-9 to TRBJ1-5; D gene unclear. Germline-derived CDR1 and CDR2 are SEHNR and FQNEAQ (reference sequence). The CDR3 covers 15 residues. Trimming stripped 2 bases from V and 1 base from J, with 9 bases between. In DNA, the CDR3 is TGTGCCAGCAGCTTAAGCGGGAGGAGCAATCAGCCCCAGCATTTT. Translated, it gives CASSLSGRSNQPQHF.

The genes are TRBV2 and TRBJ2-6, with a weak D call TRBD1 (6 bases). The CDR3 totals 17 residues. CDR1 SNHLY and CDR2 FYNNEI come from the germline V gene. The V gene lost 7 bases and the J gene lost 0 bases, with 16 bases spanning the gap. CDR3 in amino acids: CASIHPGHYSGANVLTF. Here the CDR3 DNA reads TGTGCCAGCATCCACCCGGGACACTACTCTGGGGCCAACGTCCTGACTTTC.

The CDR3 protein is CASSLVGAYGPGELFF. The CDR3 region has the DNA TGTGCCAGCAGCTTGGTAGGGGCCTATGGACCCGGGGAGCTGTTTTTT. The chain uses TRBV5-8 and TRBJ2-2, with D tentatively TRBD1 (5 bases). V was pared by 0 bases and J by 6 bases, with 15 bases between. The CDR3 has 16 residues. CDR1 and CDR2 from the germline V gene are SGHTS and YDEGEE.

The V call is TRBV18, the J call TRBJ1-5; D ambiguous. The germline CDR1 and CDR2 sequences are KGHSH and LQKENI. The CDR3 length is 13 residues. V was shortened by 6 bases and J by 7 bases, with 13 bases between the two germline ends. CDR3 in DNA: TGTGCCAGCTCCGACGGGTTCGGGCAGCCCCAGCATTTT. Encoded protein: CASSDGFGQPQHF. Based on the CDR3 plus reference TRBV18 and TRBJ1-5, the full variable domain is NAGVMQNPRHLVRRRGQEARLRCSPMKGHSHVYWYRQLPEEGLKFMVYLQKENIIDESGMPKERFSAEFPKEGPSILRIQQVVRGDSAAYFCASSDGFGQPQHFGDGTRLSIL.

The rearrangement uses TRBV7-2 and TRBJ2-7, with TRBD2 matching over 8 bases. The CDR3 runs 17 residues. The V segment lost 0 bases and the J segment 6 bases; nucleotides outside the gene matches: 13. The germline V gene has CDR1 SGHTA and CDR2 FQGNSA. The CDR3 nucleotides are TGTGCCAGCAGCTTAGCGGTCGGGGGGGGCCACCCCGCCGAGCAGTACTTC. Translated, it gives CASSLAVGGGHPAEQYF.